The rows below give T cell receptor beta chains drawn from one sample of a study of type 1 regulatory T cells. For these receptors, no antigen is known. TCRdb independently ran MiXCR on the reads; one entry per CDR3 protein. Counted here are roughly 21,000 distinct CDR3 sequences, approximately 44% occurring once; the ten biggest clones make up 4% to 6%. The specimen sequenced was cultured T cells, either the whole culture or a sorted T cell fraction (not recorded which). These TCRs come from a human donor in good health. Both conserved end residues are part of each CDR3. The D gene is left open where the match is weak. The listing skips clone size in some rows; elsewhere it reads once, few, many or a size class.

J gene: TRBJ2-1
V gene: TRBV6-5
clone size: medium-sized
D gene: TRBD2
CDR3 protein: CASSYSLAGGRNEQFF
CDR3 DNA: TGTGCCAGCAGTTACTCGTTAGCGGGGGGGCGTAATGAGCAGTTCTTC

J gene: TRBJ2-7
V gene: TRBV6-5
clone size: few
D gene: TRBD2
CDR3 protein: CASRRTGTSGYEQYF
CDR3 DNA: TGTGCCAGCAGAAGGACCGGGACTAGCGGTTACGAGCAGTACTTC

J gene: TRBJ2-7
V gene: TRBV6-5
clone size: -
D gene: TRBD2
CDR3 protein: CASRELAGGREQYF
CDR3 DNA: TGTGCCAGCAGGGAACTAGCGGGGGGGCGCGAGCAGTACTTC

J gene: TRBJ1-2
V gene: TRBV6-5
clone size: few
D gene: TRBD1
CDR3 protein: CASRRTGQGYGYTF
CDR3 DNA: TGTGCCAGCAGGAGGACAGGGCAAGGATATGGCTACACCTTC

J gene: TRBJ2-5
V gene: TRBV14
clone size: -
D gene: -
CDR3 protein: CASSRHTSSLETQYF
CDR3 DNA: TGTGCCAGCAGCCGACACACGAGTTCGTTAGAGACCCAGTACTTC

J gene: TRBJ1-6
V gene: TRBV5-1
clone size: -
D gene: -
CDR3 protein: CASSKGDYSYNSPLHF
CDR3 DNA: TGCGCCAGCAGCAAAGGGGATTACTCCTATAATTCACCCCTCCACTTT

J gene: TRBJ2-3
V gene: TRBV6-5
clone size: -
D gene: -
CDR3 protein: CTSSYGGLSTDTQYF
CDR3 DNA: TGTACCAGCAGTTACGGGGGGCTAAGCACAGATACGCAGTATTTT

J gene: TRBJ2-7
V gene: TRBV5-6
clone size: -
D gene: TRBD1
CDR3 protein: CASSRQGARSYGQYF
CDR3 DNA: TGTGCCAGCAGCCGGCAGGGGGCCAGGTCCTACGGGCAGTACTTC

J gene: TRBJ1-5
V gene: TRBV12-3/TRBV12-4
clone size: -
D gene: -
CDR3 protein: CASSLGGSSNQPQHF
CDR3 DNA: TGTGCCAGCAGTTTGGGCGGCTCTAGCAATCAGCCCCAGCATTTT

J gene: TRBJ2-3
V gene: TRBV12-3/TRBV12-4
clone size: medium-sized
D gene: TRBD2
CDR3 protein: CASSRPLLAGGGDTQYF
CDR3 DNA: TGTGCCAGCAGCAGGCCCCTACTAGCGGGGGGTGGAGATACGCAGTATTTT

J gene: TRBJ1-6
V gene: TRBV20-1
clone size: many
D gene: -
CDR3 protein: CSARVQGMDNSPLHF
CDR3 DNA: TGCAGTGCTAGAGTCCAGGGTATGGATAATTCACCCCTCCACTTT

J gene: TRBJ2-3
V gene: TRBV12-3/TRBV12-4
clone size: -
D gene: TRBD1
CDR3 protein: CASRRTGSGDTQYF
CDR3 DNA: TGTGCCAGCAGACGGACAGGTTCGGGAGATACGCAGTATTTT

J gene: TRBJ1-5
V gene: TRBV15
clone size: -
D gene: -
CDR3 protein: CATSRDMSLTARRQPQHF
CDR3 DNA: TGTGCCACCAGCAGAGATATGAGTCTTACAGCCCGCCGGCAGCCCCAGCATTTT

J gene: TRBJ2-7
V gene: TRBV20-1
clone size: -
D gene: -
CDR3 protein: CSARDQGRGMHEQYF
CDR3 DNA: TGCAGTGCTAGAGATCAGGGCAGGGGAATGCACGAGCAGTACTTC

J gene: TRBJ2-2
V gene: TRBV13
clone size: few
D gene: TRBD1
CDR3 protein: CASRAGGAAGELFF
CDR3 DNA: TGTGCCAGCAGGGCAGGGGGCGCGGCCGGGGAGCTGTTTTTT

J gene: TRBJ1-3
V gene: TRBV7-9
clone size: -
D gene: -
CDR3 protein: CASSLWQGSGNTIYF
CDR3 DNA: TGTGCCAGCAGCTTATGGCAGGGGTCTGGAAACACCATATATTTT

J gene: TRBJ2-2
V gene: TRBV11-2
clone size: once
D gene: -
CDR3 protein: CASSFPWRTGELFF
CDR3 DNA: TGTGCCAGCAGCTTCCCGTGGAGGACCGGGGAGCTGTTTTTT

J gene: TRBJ2-3
V gene: TRBV7-2
clone size: -
D gene: -
CDR3 protein: CASRRPGGTDTQYF
CDR3 DNA: TGTGCCAGCAGAAGACCTGGAGGGACAGATACGCAGTATTTT

J gene: TRBJ2-5
V gene: TRBV20-1
clone size: -
D gene: -
CDR3 protein: CSAREWGSQETQYF
CDR3 DNA: TGCAGTGCTAGAGAATGGGGGTCCCAAGAGACCCAGTACTTC

J gene: TRBJ1-5
V gene: TRBV7-2
clone size: -
D gene: -
CDR3 protein: CASSLTGSLNRPQHF
CDR3 DNA: TGTGCCAGCAGCTTAACTGGGTCCCTCAATCGGCCCCAGCATTTT

J gene: TRBJ1-2
V gene: TRBV30
clone size: -
D gene: -
CDR3 protein: CAWSVSLGSTYGYTF
CDR3 DNA: TGTGCCTGGAGTGTGAGCCTGGGATCAACCTATGGCTACACCTTC

J gene: TRBJ1-6
V gene: TRBV5-1
clone size: many
D gene: -
CDR3 protein: CASSFGDSPLHF
CDR3 DNA: TGCGCCAGCAGCTTTGGTGATTCACCCCTCCACTTT

J gene: TRBJ2-7
V gene: TRBV5-1
clone size: -
D gene: -
CDR3 protein: CASSLARPSYEQYF
CDR3 DNA: TGCGCCAGCAGCTTGGCTCGTCCGTCCTACGAGCAGTACTTC

J gene: TRBJ1-4
V gene: TRBV7-9
clone size: few
D gene: -
CDR3 protein: CASRQDLLGGKLFF
CDR3 DNA: TGTGCCAGCAGACAGGACCTACTCGGGGGGAAACTGTTTTTT

J gene: TRBJ1-2
V gene: TRBV19
clone size: few
D gene: -
CDR3 protein: CASNSLRGSSYGYTF
CDR3 DNA: TGTGCCAGTAACTCCCTTAGGGGGTCGAGCTATGGCTACACCTTC

J gene: TRBJ1-2
V gene: TRBV12-3/TRBV12-4
clone size: -
D gene: TRBD1
CDR3 protein: CASSSGGTHSYTF
CDR3 DNA: TGTGCCAGCAGCTCAGGGGGCACGCATAGCTACACCTTC

J gene: TRBJ2-2
V gene: TRBV24-1
clone size: -
D gene: -
CDR3 protein: CATSNRAPNTGELFF
CDR3 DNA: TGTGCCACCAGCAACAGGGCCCCGAACACCGGGGAGCTGTTTTTT

J gene: TRBJ2-3
V gene: TRBV27
clone size: -
D gene: -
CDR3 protein: CASSLLRTDTQYF
CDR3 DNA: TGTGCCAGCAGTTTACTCCGCACAGATACGCAGTATTTT

J gene: TRBJ2-2
V gene: TRBV10-3
clone size: few
D gene: -
CDR3 protein: CATTPGVNGELFF
CDR3 DNA: TGTGCCACCACCCCGGGGGTAAACGGGGAGCTGTTTTTT

J gene: TRBJ2-1
V gene: TRBV7-2
clone size: few
D gene: -
CDR3 protein: CASSQRGNGNNEQFF
CDR3 DNA: TGTGCCAGCAGCCAAAGGGGGAACGGTAACAATGAGCAGTTCTTC

J gene: TRBJ2-5
V gene: TRBV12-3/TRBV12-4
clone size: -
D gene: -
CDR3 protein: CASSLRGASGETQYF
CDR3 DNA: TGTGCCAGCAGTTTACGGGGGGCTAGCGGAGAGACCCAGTACTTC

J gene: TRBJ2-1
V gene: TRBV5-1
clone size: -
D gene: TRBD2
CDR3 protein: CASRKTGTSEYNEQFF
CDR3 DNA: TGCGCCAGCAGAAAGACCGGGACTAGCGAGTACAATGAGCAGTTCTTC

J gene: TRBJ2-3
V gene: TRBV4-3
clone size: few
D gene: -
CDR3 protein: CASSQSRTDTQYF
CDR3 DNA: TGCGCCAGCAGCCAAAGCCGCACAGATACGCAGTATTTT

J gene: TRBJ1-3
V gene: TRBV10-3
clone size: -
D gene: -
CDR3 protein: CAITGTNSGNTIYF
CDR3 DNA: TGTGCCATCACCGGGACCAACTCTGGAAACACCATATATTTT

J gene: TRBJ2-2
V gene: TRBV7-9
clone size: -
D gene: -
CDR3 protein: CASSLGGLTSRELFF
CDR3 DNA: TGTGCCAGCAGCTTAGGAGGACTAACTAGCAGGGAGCTGTTTTTT

J gene: TRBJ1-1
V gene: TRBV10-3
clone size: -
D gene: -
CDR3 protein: CAISEVLWMNTEAFF
CDR3 DNA: TGTGCCATCAGTGAAGTTCTCTGGATGAACACTGAAGCTTTCTTT

J gene: TRBJ1-2
V gene: TRBV2
clone size: -
D gene: -
CDR3 protein: CASSERSYGYTF
CDR3 DNA: TGTGCCAGCAGCGAGAGGTCCTATGGCTACACCTTC

J gene: TRBJ2-5
V gene: TRBV4-2
clone size: medium-sized
D gene: TRBD2
CDR3 protein: CASSPSGTSGGVAQYF
CDR3 DNA: TGTGCCAGCAGCCCCTCCGGGACTAGCGGGGGGGTGGCCCAGTACTTC

J gene: TRBJ2-1
V gene: TRBV5-1
clone size: -
D gene: -
CDR3 protein: CASSLVGETYNEQFF
CDR3 DNA: TGCGCCAGCAGCTTGGTGGGCGAGACCTACAATGAGCAGTTCTTC

J gene: TRBJ1-1
V gene: TRBV19
clone size: medium-sized
D gene: -
CDR3 protein: CASSRVGEGTEAFF
CDR3 DNA: TGTGCCAGTAGTCGTGTCGGAGAAGGCACTGAAGCTTTCTTT

J gene: TRBJ2-2
V gene: TRBV6-2/TRBV6-3
clone size: few
D gene: -
CDR3 protein: CATREVGTGELFF
CDR3 DNA: TGTGCCACCAGGGAGGTGGGGACCGGGGAGCTGTTTTTT

J gene: TRBJ2-7
V gene: TRBV4-1
clone size: medium-sized
D gene: -
CDR3 protein: CASSQGLASAYEQYF
CDR3 DNA: TGCGCCAGCAGCCAAGGGCTAGCCTCCGCCTACGAGCAGTACTTC

J gene: TRBJ1-3
V gene: TRBV2
clone size: -
D gene: -
CDR3 protein: CASSEVQGGNTIYF
CDR3 DNA: TGTGCCAGCAGTGAAGTACAGGGAGGAAACACCATATATTTT

J gene: TRBJ2-3
V gene: TRBV28
clone size: once
D gene: TRBD2
CDR3 protein: CASSLSGGAADTQYF
CDR3 DNA: TGTGCCAGCAGTCTTAGCGGGGGGGCCGCAGATACGCAGTATTTT

J gene: TRBJ1-1
V gene: TRBV12-3/TRBV12-4
clone size: many
D gene: -
CDR3 protein: CASSLRTSNTEAFF
CDR3 DNA: TGTGCCAGCAGTTTAAGGACATCGAACACTGAAGCTTTCTTT

J gene: TRBJ2-1
V gene: TRBV7-2
clone size: -
D gene: -
CDR3 protein: CASSRGLDYNEQFF
CDR3 DNA: TGTGCCAGCAGCCGCGGACTGGACTACAATGAGCAGTTCTTC

J gene: TRBJ1-1
V gene: TRBV5-1
clone size: few
D gene: -
CDR3 protein: CASSENTTPNTEAFF
CDR3 DNA: TGCGCCAGCAGCGAAAATACGACACCGAACACTGAAGCTTTCTTT

J gene: TRBJ2-3
V gene: TRBV6-2/TRBV6-3
clone size: few
D gene: -
CDR3 protein: CASSLADTDTQYF
CDR3 DNA: TGTGCCAGCAGCTTAGCAGACACAGATACGCAGTATTTT

J gene: TRBJ2-1
V gene: TRBV7-2
clone size: -
D gene: -
CDR3 protein: CAGSPRGAPLSNEQFF
CDR3 DNA: TGTGCCGGCAGCCCGAGGGGGGCCCCCCTCTCGAATGAGCAGTTCTTC

J gene: TRBJ1-2
V gene: TRBV2
clone size: -
D gene: -
CDR3 protein: CASSETRQAPVGYTF
CDR3 DNA: TGTGCCAGCAGCGAAACACGGCAGGCGCCGGTTGGCTACACCTTC

J gene: TRBJ2-6
V gene: TRBV18
clone size: -
D gene: -
CDR3 protein: CASSPQMTGTHSGANVLTF
CDR3 DNA: TGTGCCAGCTCACCACAGATGACAGGCACCCACTCTGGGGCCAACGTCCTGACTTTC

J gene: TRBJ2-7
V gene: TRBV4-2
clone size: once
D gene: -
CDR3 protein: CASSRGPEDEQYF
CDR3 DNA: TGTGCCAGCAGCCGAGGCCCTGAGGACGAGCAGTACTTC

J gene: TRBJ2-1
V gene: TRBV20-1
clone size: -
D gene: TRBD2
CDR3 protein: CSARPPGGGGAFYNEQFF
CDR3 DNA: TGCAGTGCTAGGCCCCCCGGGGGCGGGGGGGCGTTCTACAATGAGCAGTTCTTC